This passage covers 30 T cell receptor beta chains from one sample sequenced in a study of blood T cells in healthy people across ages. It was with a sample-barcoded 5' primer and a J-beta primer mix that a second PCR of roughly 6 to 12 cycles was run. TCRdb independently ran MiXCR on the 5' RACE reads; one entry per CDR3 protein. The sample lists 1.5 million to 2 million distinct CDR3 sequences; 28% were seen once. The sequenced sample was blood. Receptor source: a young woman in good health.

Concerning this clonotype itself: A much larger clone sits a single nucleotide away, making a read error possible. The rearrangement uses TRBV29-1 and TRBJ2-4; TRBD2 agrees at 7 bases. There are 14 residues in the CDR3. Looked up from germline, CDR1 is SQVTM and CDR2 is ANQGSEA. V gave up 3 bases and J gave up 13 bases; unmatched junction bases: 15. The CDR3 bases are TGCAGCGTTGATGGGGGGGGGAGTGTAAGTGAGCAGTACTTC. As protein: CSVDGGGSVSEQYF.

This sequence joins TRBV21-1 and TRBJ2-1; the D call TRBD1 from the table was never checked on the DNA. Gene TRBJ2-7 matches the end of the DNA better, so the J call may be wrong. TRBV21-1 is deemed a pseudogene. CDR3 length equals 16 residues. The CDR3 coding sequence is TGTGCCAGCAGCACCTCAGGGGATAGCTCCTACAATGAGCAGTACTTC. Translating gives CASSTSGDSSYNEQYF.

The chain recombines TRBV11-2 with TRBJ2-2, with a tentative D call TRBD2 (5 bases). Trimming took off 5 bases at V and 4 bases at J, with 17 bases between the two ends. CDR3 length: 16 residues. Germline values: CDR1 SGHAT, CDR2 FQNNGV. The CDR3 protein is CASSVTFLAGTGELFF. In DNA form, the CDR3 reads TGTGCCAGCAGCGTGACTTTTCTAGCAGGCACCGGGGAGCTGTTTTTT. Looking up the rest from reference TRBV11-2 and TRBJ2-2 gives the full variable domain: EAGVAQSPRYKIIEKRQSVAFWCNPISGHATLYWYQQILGQGPKLLIQFQNNGVVDDSQLPKDRFSAERLKGVDSTLKIQPAKLEDSAVYLCASSVTFLAGTGELFFGEGSRLTVL.

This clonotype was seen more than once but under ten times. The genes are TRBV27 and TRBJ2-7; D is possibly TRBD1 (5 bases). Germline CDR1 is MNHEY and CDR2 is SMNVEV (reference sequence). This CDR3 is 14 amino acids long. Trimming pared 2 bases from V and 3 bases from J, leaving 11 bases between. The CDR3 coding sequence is TGTGCCAGCAGTTTAAGGGGCCTCGACTACGAGCAGTACTTC. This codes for CASSLRGLDYEQYF.

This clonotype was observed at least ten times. In nucleotides, the CDR3 is TGCAGTGCTAGAGATCCCGGTTCCTACAATGAGCAGTTCTTC. It codes for CSARDPGSYNEQFF. The V call is TRBV20-1, the J call TRBJ2-1; D is unclear. Germline CDR1 and CDR2: DFQATT and SNEGSKA (reference sequence). This CDR3 contains 14 residues. V dropped 0 bases and J dropped 1 base, with 7 bases sitting between them.

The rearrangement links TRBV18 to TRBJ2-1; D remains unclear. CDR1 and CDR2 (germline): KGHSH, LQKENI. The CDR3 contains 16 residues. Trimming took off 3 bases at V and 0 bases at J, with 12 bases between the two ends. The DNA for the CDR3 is TGTGCCAGCTCACCTCCGACCTGGAGCTCCTACAATGAGCAGTTCTTC. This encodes CASSPPTWSSYNEQFF.

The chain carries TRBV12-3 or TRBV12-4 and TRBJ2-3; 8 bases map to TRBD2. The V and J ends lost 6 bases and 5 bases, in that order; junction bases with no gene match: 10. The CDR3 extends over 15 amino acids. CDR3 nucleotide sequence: TGTGCCAGCAGCGTAGCGGGGATCTACATAGATACGCAGTATTTT. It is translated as CASSVAGIYIDTQYF.

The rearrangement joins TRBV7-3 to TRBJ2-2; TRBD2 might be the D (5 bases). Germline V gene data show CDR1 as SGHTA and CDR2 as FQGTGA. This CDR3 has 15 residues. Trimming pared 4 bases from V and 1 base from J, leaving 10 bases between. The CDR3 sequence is CASSSLAVNTGELFF. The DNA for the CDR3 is TGTGCCAGCAGCTCCCTAGCTGTGAACACCGGGGAGCTGTTTTTT. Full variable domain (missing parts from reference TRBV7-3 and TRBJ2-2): GAGVSQTPSNKVTEKGKYVELRCDPISGHTALYWYRQSLGQGPEFLIYFQGTGAADDSGLPNDRFFAVRPEGSVSTLKIQRTERGDSAVYLCASSSLAVNTGELFFGEGSRLTVL.

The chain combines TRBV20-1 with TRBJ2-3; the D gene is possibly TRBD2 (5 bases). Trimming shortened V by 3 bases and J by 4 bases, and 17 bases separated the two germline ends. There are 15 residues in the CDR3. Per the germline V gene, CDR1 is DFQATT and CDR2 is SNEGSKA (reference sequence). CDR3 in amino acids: CSARGNSGSPDTQYF. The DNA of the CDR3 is TGCAGTGCTAGGGGGAACAGCGGCTCACCAGATACGCAGTATTTT.

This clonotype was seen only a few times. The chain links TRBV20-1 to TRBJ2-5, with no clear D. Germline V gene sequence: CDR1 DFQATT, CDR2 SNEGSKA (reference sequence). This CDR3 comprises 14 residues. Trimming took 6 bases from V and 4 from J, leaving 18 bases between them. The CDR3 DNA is TGCAGTGCCCCAATCTTAGCCTCCGGAGAGACCCAGTACTTC. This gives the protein CSAPILASGETQYF.

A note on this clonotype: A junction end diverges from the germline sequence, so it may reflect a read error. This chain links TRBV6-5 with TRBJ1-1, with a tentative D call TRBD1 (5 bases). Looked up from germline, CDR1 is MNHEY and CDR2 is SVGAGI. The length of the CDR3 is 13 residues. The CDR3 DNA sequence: TGTGCCAGCAGTTACTCTGGGGCTGCTGAAGGTTTCTTT. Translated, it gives CASSYSGAAEGFF.

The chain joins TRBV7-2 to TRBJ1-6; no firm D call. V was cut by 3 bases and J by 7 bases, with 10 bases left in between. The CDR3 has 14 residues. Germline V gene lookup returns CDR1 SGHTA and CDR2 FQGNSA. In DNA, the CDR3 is TGTGCCAGCAGCTTTCAGGTTGCCAATTCACCCCTCCACTTT. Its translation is CASSFQVANSPLHF.

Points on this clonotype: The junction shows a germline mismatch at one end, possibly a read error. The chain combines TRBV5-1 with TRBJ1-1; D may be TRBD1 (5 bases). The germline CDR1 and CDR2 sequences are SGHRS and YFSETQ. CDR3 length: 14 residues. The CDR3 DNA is TGTGCCAGCAGCAGGGACGGACTGAACACTGAAGCTTTCTTT. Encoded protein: CASSRDGLNTEAFF.

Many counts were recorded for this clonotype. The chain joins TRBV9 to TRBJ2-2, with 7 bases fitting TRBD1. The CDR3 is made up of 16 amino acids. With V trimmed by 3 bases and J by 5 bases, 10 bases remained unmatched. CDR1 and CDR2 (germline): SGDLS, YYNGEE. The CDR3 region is CASSGSGQTSTGELFF. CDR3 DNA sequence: TGTGCCAGCAGCGGATCGGGACAGACCTCTACCGGGGAGCTGTTTTTT.

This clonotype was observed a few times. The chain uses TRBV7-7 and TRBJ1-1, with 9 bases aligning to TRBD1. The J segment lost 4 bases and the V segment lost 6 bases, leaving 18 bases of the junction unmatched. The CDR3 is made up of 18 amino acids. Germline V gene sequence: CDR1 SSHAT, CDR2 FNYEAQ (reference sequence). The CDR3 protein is CASRPITGGADGGTEAFF. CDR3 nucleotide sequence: TGTGCCAGCAGACCAATTACAGGGGGCGCGGATGGCGGCACTGAAGCTTTCTTT.

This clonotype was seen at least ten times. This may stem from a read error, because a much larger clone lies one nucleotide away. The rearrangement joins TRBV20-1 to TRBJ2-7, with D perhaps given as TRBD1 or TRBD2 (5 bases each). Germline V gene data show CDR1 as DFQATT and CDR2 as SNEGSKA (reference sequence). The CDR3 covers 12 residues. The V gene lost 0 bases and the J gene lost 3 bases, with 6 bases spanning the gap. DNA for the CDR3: TGCAGTGCTAGAGAGGGGGTCTACGAGCAGTACTTC. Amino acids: CSAREGVYEQYF.

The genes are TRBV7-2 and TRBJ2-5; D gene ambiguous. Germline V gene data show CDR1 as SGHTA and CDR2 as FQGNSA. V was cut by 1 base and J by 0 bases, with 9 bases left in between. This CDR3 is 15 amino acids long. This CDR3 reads CASSLVPEDQETQYF. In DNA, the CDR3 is TGTGCCAGCAGCTTAGTCCCCGAGGACCAAGAGACCCAGTACTTC.

The CDR3 DNA is TGTGCCAGCACCTCGGAGAGGGAGACAGATACGCAGTATTTT. Its translation: CASTSERETDTQYF. V gene TRBV28 combines with J gene TRBJ2-3, with D possibly TRBD2 on 5 matching bases. CDR1 MDHEN and CDR2 SYDVKM come from the germline V gene. Trimming removed 7 bases from V and 3 bases from J, with 14 bases in between. The CDR3 has 14 amino acids.

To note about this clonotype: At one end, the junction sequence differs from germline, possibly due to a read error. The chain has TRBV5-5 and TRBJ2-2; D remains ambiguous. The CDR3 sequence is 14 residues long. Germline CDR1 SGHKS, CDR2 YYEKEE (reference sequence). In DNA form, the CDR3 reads TGTGCCAACAGCTTGGCCAGGAACACCGGGGAGCTGTTTTTT. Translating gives CANSLARNTGELFF.

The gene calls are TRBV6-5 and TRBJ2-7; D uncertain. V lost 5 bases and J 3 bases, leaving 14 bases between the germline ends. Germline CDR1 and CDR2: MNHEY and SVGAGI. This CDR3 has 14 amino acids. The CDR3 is CASSPWQAHYEQYF. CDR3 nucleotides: TGTGCCAGCAGTCCGTGGCAGGCCCACTACGAGCAGTACTTC.

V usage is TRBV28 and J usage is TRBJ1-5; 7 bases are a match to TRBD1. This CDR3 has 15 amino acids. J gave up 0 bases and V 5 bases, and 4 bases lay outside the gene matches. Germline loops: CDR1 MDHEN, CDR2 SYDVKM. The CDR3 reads CASSHRGRSNQPQHF. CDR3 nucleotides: TGTGCCAGCAGTCACAGGGGTCGTAGCAATCAGCCCCAGCATTTT.

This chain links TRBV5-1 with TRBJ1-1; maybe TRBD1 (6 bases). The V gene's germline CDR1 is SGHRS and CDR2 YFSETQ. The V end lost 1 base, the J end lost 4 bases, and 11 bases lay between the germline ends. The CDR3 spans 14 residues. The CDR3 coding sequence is TGCGCCAGCAGCTTGATTCCGGGGGCCACTGAAGCTTTCTTT. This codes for CASSLIPGATEAFF.

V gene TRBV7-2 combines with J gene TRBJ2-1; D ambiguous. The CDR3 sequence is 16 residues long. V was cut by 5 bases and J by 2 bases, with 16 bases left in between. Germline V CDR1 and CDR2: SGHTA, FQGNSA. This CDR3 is CASSPPGPIPYNEQFF. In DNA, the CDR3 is TGTGCCAGCAGCCCTCCGGGTCCCATTCCCTACAATGAGCAGTTCTTC.

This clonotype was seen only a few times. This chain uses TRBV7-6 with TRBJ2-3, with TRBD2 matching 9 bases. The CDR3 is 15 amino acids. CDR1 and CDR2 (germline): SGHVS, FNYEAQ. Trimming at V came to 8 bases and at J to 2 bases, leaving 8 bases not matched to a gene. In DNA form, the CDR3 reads TGTGCCAGCTCGATTAGCGGGGGACCCACAGATACGCAGTATTTT. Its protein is CASSISGGPTDTQYF. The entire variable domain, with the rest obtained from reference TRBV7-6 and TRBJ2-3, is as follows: GAGVSQSPRYKVTKRGQDVALRCDPISGHVSLYWYRQALGQGPEFLTYFNYEAQQDKSGLPNDRFSAERPEGSISTLTIQRTEQRDSAMYRCASSISGGPTDTQYFGPGTRLTVL.

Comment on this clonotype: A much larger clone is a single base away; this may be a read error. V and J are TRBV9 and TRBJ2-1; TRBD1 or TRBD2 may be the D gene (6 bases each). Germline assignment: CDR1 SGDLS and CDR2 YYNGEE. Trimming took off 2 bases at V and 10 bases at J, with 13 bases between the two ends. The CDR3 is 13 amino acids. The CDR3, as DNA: TGTGCCAGCAGCGTCACAGGGCGGGACGAGCAGTTCTTC. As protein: CASSVTGRDEQFF.

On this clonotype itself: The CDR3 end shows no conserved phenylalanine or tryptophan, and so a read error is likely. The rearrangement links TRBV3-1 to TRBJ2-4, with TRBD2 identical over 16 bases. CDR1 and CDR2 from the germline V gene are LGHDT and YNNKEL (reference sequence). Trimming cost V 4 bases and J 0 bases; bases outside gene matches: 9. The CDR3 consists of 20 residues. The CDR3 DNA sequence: TGTGCCAGCAGCCCATCGCCGGGACTAGCGGGAGGGAGAGCCAAAAACATTCAGTACTGC. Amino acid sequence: CASSPSPGLAGGRAKNIQYC.

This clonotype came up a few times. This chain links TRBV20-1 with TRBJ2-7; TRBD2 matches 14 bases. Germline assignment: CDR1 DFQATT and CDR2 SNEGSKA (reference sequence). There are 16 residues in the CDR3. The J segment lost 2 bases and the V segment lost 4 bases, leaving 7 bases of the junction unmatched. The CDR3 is CSAKPRLAGGPYEQYF. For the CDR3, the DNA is TGCAGTGCTAAGCCCCGACTAGCGGGGGGGCCCTACGAGCAGTACTTC.

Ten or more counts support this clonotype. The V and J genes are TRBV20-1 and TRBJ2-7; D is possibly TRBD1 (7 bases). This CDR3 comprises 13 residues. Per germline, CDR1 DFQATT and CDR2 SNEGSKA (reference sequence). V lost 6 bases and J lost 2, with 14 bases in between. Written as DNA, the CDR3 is TGCAGTGCCAGGGGGGCCGGAGCCTACGAGCAGTACTTC. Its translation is CSARGAGAYEQYF.

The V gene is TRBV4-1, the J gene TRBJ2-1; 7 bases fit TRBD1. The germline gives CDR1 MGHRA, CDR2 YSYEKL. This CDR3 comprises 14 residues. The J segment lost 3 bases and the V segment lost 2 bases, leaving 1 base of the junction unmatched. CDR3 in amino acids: CASSQQGDYNEQFF. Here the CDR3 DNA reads TGCGCCAGCAGCCAACAGGGGGACTACAATGAGCAGTTCTTC.

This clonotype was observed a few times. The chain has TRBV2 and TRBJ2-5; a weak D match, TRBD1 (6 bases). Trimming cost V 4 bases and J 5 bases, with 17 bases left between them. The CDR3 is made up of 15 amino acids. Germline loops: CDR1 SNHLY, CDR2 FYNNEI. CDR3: CASSARDINIETQYF. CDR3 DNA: TGTGCCAGCAGTGCCCGGGACATCAATATCGAGACCCAGTACTTC. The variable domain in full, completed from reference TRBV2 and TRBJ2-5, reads EPEVTQTPSHQVTQMGQEVILRCVPISNHLYFYWYRQILGQKVEFLVSFYNNEISEKSEIFDDQFSVERPDGSNFTLKIRSTKLEDSAMYFCASSARDINIETQYFGPGTRLLVL.